The clone carrying this TCR beta chain was recorded many times. This sample is drawn from a study of metastatic and nonmetastatic thyroid tumors. TCRdb re-clonotyped the PCR reads through MiXCR. This sample has some 33,000 clones, with around 16% found just once. There were no patients who had received any treatment before thyroid surgery. Material for sequencing was blood. This receptor was identified in a male donor with papillary thyroid cancer or a benign thyroid nodule (not recorded which). Some clones in this sample may be carry-over from other donors' samples.

The CDR3 coding sequence is TGTGCCAGCAGCTCGAACCCCAGGGAAGGGGGTATTGTGGGCACTGAAGCTTTCTTT. Protein product: CASSSNPREGGIVGTEAFF. The chain carries TRBV11-2 and TRBJ1-1; TRBD1 might be the D (6 bases). The length of the CDR3 is 19 residues. The germline V and J ends were trimmed by 4 bases and 4 bases, with 28 bases remaining between them. The germline V gene encodes CDR1 SGHAT and CDR2 FQNNGV.